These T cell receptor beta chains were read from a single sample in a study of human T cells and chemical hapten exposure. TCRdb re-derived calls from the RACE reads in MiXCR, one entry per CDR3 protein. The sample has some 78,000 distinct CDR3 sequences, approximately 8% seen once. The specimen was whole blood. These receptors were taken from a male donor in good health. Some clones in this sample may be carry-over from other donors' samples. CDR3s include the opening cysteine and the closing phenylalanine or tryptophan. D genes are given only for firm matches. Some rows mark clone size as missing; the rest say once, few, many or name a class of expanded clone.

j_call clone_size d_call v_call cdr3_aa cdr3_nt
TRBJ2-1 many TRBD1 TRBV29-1 CSVGQGMGSYNEQFF TGCAGCGTGGGACAGGGAATGGGGTCCTACAATGAGCAGTTCTTC
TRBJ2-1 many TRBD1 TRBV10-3 CAITLDRGSYNEQFF TGTGCCATCACCCTCGACAGGGGTTCCTACAATGAGCAGTTCTTC
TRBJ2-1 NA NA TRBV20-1 CSATSNSYNEQFF TGCAGTGCGACTAGTAACTCCTACAATGAGCAGTTCTTC
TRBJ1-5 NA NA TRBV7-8 CASSLGWPGDQPQHF TGTGCCAGCAGCTTAGGGTGGCCAGGGGATCAGCCCCAGCATTTT
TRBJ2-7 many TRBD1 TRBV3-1 CASSQEGQSYEQYF TGTGCCAGCAGCCAAGAGGGACAGTCCTACGAGCAGTACTTC
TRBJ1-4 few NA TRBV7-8 CASSLDGANTNEKLFF TGTGCCAGCAGCTTAGACGGGGCTAATACTAATGAAAAACTGTTTTTT
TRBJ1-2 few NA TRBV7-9 CASSLVGDKDHYTNGYTF TGTGCCAGCAGCTTAGTAGGAGACAAGGATCACTACACGAATGGCTACACCTTC
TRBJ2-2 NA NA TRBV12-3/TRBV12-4 CASSRRVTGELFF TGTGCCAGCAGTCGCAGGGTCACCGGGGAGCTGTTTTTT
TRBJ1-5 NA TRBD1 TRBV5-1 CASSPSPGTGSGQPQHF TGCGCCAGCAGCCCCTCTCCAGGGACAGGATCCGGGCAGCCCCAGCATTTT
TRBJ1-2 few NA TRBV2 CASSFSSLYGYTF TGTGCCAGCAGTTTTTCATCGCTGTATGGCTACACCTTC
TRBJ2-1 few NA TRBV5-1 CASSLAPNEQFF TGCGCCAGCAGCTTGGCCCCCAACGAGCAGTTCTTC
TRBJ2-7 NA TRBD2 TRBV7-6 CASSLAETSGVSSYEQYF TGTGCCAGCAGCTTAGCCGAGACTAGCGGGGTGAGCTCCTACGAGCAGTACTTC
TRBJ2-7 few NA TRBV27 CASATGAREDEQYF TGTGCCAGCGCAACGGGGGCGCGTGAGGACGAGCAGTACTTC
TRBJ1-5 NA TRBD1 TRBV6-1 CASNFAGGGNQPQHF TGTGCCAGCAACTTCGCAGGGGGAGGCAATCAGCCCCAGCATTTT
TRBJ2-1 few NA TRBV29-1 CSVEETRNNEQFF TGCAGCGTTGAAGAAACCAGAAACAATGAGCAGTTCTTC
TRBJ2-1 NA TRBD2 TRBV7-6 CASSSRTSANEQFF TGTGCCAGCAGCTCAAGGACTAGCGCTAATGAGCAGTTCTTC
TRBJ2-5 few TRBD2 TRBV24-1 CATRECSGGQETQYF TGTGCCACCAGAGAGTGTAGCGGGGGACAAGAGACCCAGTACTTC
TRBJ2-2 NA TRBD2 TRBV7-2 CASSSPPGLAGGGKNAGELFF TGTGCCAGCAGCTCCCCCCCGGGACTAGCGGGAGGGGGGAAAAATGCCGGGGAGCTGTTTTTT
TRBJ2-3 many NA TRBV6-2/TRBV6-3 CASSSLPGTGPDTQYF TGTGCCAGCAGCTCTTTGCCGGGAACGGGGCCAGATACGCAGTATTTT
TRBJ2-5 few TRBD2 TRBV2 CASRVPGLGRRTQYF TGTGCCAGCAGGGTTCCGGGACTAGGGCGGCGGACCCAGTACTTC